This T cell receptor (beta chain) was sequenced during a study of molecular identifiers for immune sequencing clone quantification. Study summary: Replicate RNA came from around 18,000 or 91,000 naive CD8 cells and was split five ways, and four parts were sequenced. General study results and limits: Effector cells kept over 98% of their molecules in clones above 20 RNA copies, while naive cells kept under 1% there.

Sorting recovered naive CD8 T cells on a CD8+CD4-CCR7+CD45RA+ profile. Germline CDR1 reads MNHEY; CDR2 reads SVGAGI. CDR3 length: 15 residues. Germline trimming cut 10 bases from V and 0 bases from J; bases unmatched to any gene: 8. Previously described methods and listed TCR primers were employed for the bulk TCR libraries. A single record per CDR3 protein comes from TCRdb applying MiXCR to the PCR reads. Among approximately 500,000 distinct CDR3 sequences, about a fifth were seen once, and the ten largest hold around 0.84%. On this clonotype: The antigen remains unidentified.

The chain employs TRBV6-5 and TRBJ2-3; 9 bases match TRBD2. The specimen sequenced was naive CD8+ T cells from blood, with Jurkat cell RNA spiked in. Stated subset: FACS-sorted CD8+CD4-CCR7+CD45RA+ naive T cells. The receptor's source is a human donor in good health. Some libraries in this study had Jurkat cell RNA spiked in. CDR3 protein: CATGLAGRSTDTQYF. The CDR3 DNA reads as TGTGCCACCGGGCTAGCGGGGCGTAGCACAGATACGCAGTATTTT.